This T cell receptor (beta chain) was retrieved from a study of T cell responses to AZD1222 COVID-19 vaccine. Study outcomes and limitations: Mostly white British, mostly female donors; authors suggested clonal diversity may be underestimated.

Comments on this clone: Its target is not known.

The CDR3 contains 13 residues. CDR1 and CDR2 (germline): MGHRA, YSYEKL. The V end lost 4 bases, the J end lost 8 bases, and 12 bases lay between the germline ends. Profiling relied on immunoSEQ multiplex PCR, and the TCRdb table lists in-frame clones only, not all of them. The sample lists about 140,000 clones, 89% occurring once. The receptor was isolated from an adult in good health. The sample was peripheral blood, taken on day 0 of AZD1222 vaccination. V is TRBV4-1 and J is TRBJ2-1; D uncertain. As DNA, the CDR3 is TGCGCCAGCAGCCTAATGGGTGGATATGAGCAGTTCTTC. Its translation is CASSLMGGYEQFF.